This T cell receptor (beta chain) is drawn from a study of beta chain features in type 1 diabetes. General study findings and limits: Type 1 diabetes patients had TCRB CDR3s that were shorter (moderately but significantly so) in all four CD4+ subsets. PCR might favor shorter templates, equally in patients and controls.

Via CD45RO/CCR7/CD25/CD127/CD95/CD27, cells of the CD4+ naive, central memory, regulatory and stem cell-like memory subsets were sorted. The germline V gene has CDR1 GTSNPN and CDR2 SVGIG (reference sequence). This CDR3 has 11 amino acids. V dropped 5 bases and J dropped 7 bases, with 10 bases sitting between them. This clone was seen only a few times. Its antigen is unknown. The entirety of the isolated RNA underwent reverse transcription, so expressed TCRB transcripts were sequenced. About 3.57 million reads, on average, came from each naive, central memory and regulatory T cell sample. TCRdb's copy holds only in-frame clones and misses some; the assay was immunoSEQ multiplex PCR. The sample has 60,000 or so clones; approximately 59% are singletons.

J is TRBJ2-3 and V is TRBV30; maybe TRBD2 (7 bases). The clonotype was recovered from a woman between 18 and 29 years old in good health. What was sequenced was Tregs from blood. CDR3 nucleotides: TGTGCCTGGGGGGGGGCAAATACGCAGTATTTT. Protein: CAWGGANTQYF.